The 16 T cell receptor beta chains listed next were all sequenced from one sample in a study of shared clonotypes between healthy human individuals (dated by TCRdb to 2019 to 2021). The protocol used for the library was the immunoSEQ multiplex PCR assay. Not all clones reach the TCRdb copy of this immuneACCESS table, which keeps in-frame sequences only. Checked studies attribute under half of the gap to unresolved V genes and leave the rest unexplained. The sample table shows 2.3 million or so clones, and more than 85% are seen once. Under 0.45% of the sample lies in the top ten. The sequencing input was naive CD4+ T cells from PBMCs. The sample's cell subset or site, from its label and the paper: CD45RA+ positively selected. These receptors all come from a young man in good health. Some clones in this sample may be carry-over from other donors' samples.

Here the CDR3 reads CATQLSGLHEQYF. The CDR3 DNA is TGTGCCACCCAACTCTCCGGGCTCCACGAGCAGTACTTC. The V gene is TRBV6-5, the J gene TRBJ2-7; D remains unclear. The CDR3 length is 13 residues. Trimming cost V 10 bases and J 5 bases, with 18 bases left between them. Looked up from germline, CDR1 is MNHEY and CDR2 is SVGAGI.

V gene TRBV15 combines with J gene TRBJ1-2; TRBD1 is a possible D gene (5 bases). The CDR3 totals 13 residues. Trimming pared 0 bases from V and 5 bases from J, leaving 7 bases between. Germline CDR1 is LNHNV and CDR2 is YYDKDF (reference sequence). The CDR3 loop is CATSREGVYGYTF. The CDR3 DNA sequence: TGTGCCACCAGCAGAGAAGGGGTTTATGGCTACACCTTC.

The chain employs TRBV25-1 and TRBJ2-1, with TRBD2 matching 7 bases. CDR1 is MGHDK and CDR2 is SYGVNS in the germline V gene. The V and J ends lost 6 bases and 0 bases, in that order; junction bases with no gene match: 8. This CDR3 region has 16 residues. The CDR3 loop is CASSPLAPSSYNEQFF. The CDR3 DNA reads as TGTGCCAGCAGCCCACTAGCGCCTAGCTCCTACAATGAGCAGTTCTTC.

The rearrangement joins TRBV5-1 to TRBJ2-1, with D perhaps TRBD2 (6 bases). Germline V gene sequence: CDR1 SGHRS, CDR2 YFSETQ. V was trimmed by 5 bases and J by 5 bases, leaving 14 bases between them. This CDR3 contains 14 residues. The CDR3 bases are TGCGCCAGCAGAGAACTAGCCCGACACAATGAGCAGTTCTTC. Translating gives CASRELARHNEQFF.

This chain uses TRBV19 with TRBJ2-1; TRBD2 aligns across 14 bases. Germline V gene sequence: CDR1 LNHDA, CDR2 SQIVND (reference sequence). V lost 5 bases, J lost 6 bases, and 9 bases stayed unmatched. The CDR3 has 17 amino acids. CDR3 sequence: CASSSWGLAGEGNEQFF. The DNA of the CDR3 is TGTGCCAGTAGTTCGTGGGGACTAGCGGGAGAGGGCAATGAGCAGTTCTTC. The variable domain in full, completed from reference TRBV19 and TRBJ2-1, reads DGGITQSPKYLFRKEGQNVTLSCEQNLNHDAMYWYRQDPGQGLRLIYYSQIVNDFQKGDIAEGYSVSREKKESFPLTVTSAQKNPTAFYLCASSSWGLAGEGNEQFFGPGTRLTVL.

The CDR3 spells CAGRQGGTDTQYF. Here the CDR3 DNA reads TGTGCCGGGAGACAGGGTGGGACAGATACGCAGTATTTT. The J gene is TRBJ2-3, the V gene TRBV6-1, with 7 bases that match TRBD1. CDR1 is MNHNS and CDR2 is SASEGT in the germline V gene. The ends lost 11 bases at V and 3 bases at J; junction bases unmatched: 8. This CDR3 comprises 13 residues.

The chain is built from TRBV6-5 and TRBJ1-2; 9 nucleotides match TRBD1. The CDR3 totals 14 residues. Trimming at V came to 7 bases and at J to 6 bases, leaving 9 bases not matched to a gene. Per germline, CDR1 MNHEY and CDR2 SVGAGI. The CDR3 DNA follows: TGTGCCAGCATCAACAGGGGGCTAGGGAATGGCTACACCTTC. Translation: CASINRGLGNGYTF.

This rearrangement joins TRBV5-1 to TRBJ2-2; D not resolved. The germline CDR1 and CDR2 sequences are SGHRS and YFSETQ. V lost 1 base, J lost 1 base, and 20 bases lay in between. The CDR3 has 19 residues. For the CDR3, the DNA is TGCGCCAGCAGCTTGCTTGGTAAGGATAGAACGAGGAACACCGGGGAGCTGTTTTTT. It encodes CASSLLGKDRTRNTGELFF.

The gene calls are TRBV19 and TRBJ2-3; 9 bases map to TRBD2. The germline V gene has CDR1 LNHDA and CDR2 SQIVND (reference sequence). CDR3 length: 15 residues. The V gene end was trimmed by 4 bases and the J gene end by 4 bases; junction bases not matched to a gene: 6. In DNA form, the CDR3 reads TGTGCCAGTAGTAGCGGGAGGGGCCGCGCAGATACGCAGTATTTT. As protein: CASSSGRGRADTQYF.

This rearrangement joins TRBV27 to TRBJ2-7; D ambiguous. The CDR3 contains 14 residues. V lost 0 bases, J lost 3 bases, and 9 bases lay in between. Germline V gene lookup returns CDR1 MNHEY and CDR2 SMNVEV (reference sequence). CDR3 sequence reads: CASSLSAINYEQYF. CDR3 bases: TGTGCCAGCAGTTTATCGGCCATAAACTACGAGCAGTACTTC.

The V and J genes are TRBV28 and TRBJ2-4; D may be TRBD2 (5 bases). V was pared by 5 bases and J by 8 bases, with 19 bases between. CDR1 is MDHEN, CDR2 SYDVKM, per germline. CDR3 length equals 15 residues. CDR3 DNA: TGTGCCAGCAGTCCCGACCGGACCTTGAGGGACATTCAGTACTTC. Protein sequence: CASSPDRTLRDIQYF.

This clone came up once. The chain carries TRBV6-1 and TRBJ1-2; D not certain. V lost 6 bases, J lost 0 bases, and 11 bases lay in between. The CDR3 has 14 amino acids. Looked up from germline, CDR1 is MNHNS and CDR2 is SASEGT. This CDR3 reads CASSLTQPNYGYTF. The CDR3, as DNA: TGTGCCAGCAGCCTGACCCAGCCTAACTATGGCTACACCTTC.

V is TRBV7-2 and J is TRBJ2-7; no clear D gene. There are 15 residues in the CDR3. Germline CDR1 reads SGHTA; CDR2 reads FQGNSA. The V gene lost 5 bases and the J gene lost 0 bases, with 14 bases spanning the gap. This chain's CDR3 is CASSLGPPGSYEQYF. The CDR3 nucleotides read TGTGCCAGCAGCCTAGGGCCCCCGGGCTCCTACGAGCAGTACTTC.

The genes are TRBV30 and TRBJ1-4, with 7 positions matching TRBD1. The CDR3 has 15 residues. V shed 6 bases, J shed 3 bases, and the junction held 10 bases outside the gene matches. Germline V gene lookup returns CDR1 GTSNPN and CDR2 SVGIG (reference sequence). This CDR3 is CACPGGRLANEKLFF. The CDR3 DNA is TGTGCCTGCCCAGGGGGTAGGTTGGCTAATGAAAAACTGTTTTTT.

This clone was seen just once. V gene TRBV19 combines with J gene TRBJ1-2, with D possibly TRBD1 on 6 matching bases. The CDR3 runs 11 residues. V shed 6 bases and J shed 8 bases, with 10 bases lying between them. The germline V gene encodes CDR1 LNHDA and CDR2 SQIVND (reference sequence). This chain's CDR3 is CASRGGGGYTF. The CDR3 coding sequence is TGTGCCAGTAGAGGGGGAGGCGGCTACACCTTC.

The J gene is TRBJ2-3, the V gene TRBV7-3; TRBD1 or TRBD2 may be the D gene (5 bases each). The ends were cut back, 5 bases at V and 1 base at J, with 16 bases in the middle. In germline, CDR1 is SGHTA, CDR2 FQGTGA. The length of the CDR3 is 16 residues. The CDR3 is CASSQFGTVGTDTQYF. The CDR3 DNA sequence: TGTGCCAGCAGCCAATTCGGGACCGTCGGCACAGATACGCAGTATTTT.